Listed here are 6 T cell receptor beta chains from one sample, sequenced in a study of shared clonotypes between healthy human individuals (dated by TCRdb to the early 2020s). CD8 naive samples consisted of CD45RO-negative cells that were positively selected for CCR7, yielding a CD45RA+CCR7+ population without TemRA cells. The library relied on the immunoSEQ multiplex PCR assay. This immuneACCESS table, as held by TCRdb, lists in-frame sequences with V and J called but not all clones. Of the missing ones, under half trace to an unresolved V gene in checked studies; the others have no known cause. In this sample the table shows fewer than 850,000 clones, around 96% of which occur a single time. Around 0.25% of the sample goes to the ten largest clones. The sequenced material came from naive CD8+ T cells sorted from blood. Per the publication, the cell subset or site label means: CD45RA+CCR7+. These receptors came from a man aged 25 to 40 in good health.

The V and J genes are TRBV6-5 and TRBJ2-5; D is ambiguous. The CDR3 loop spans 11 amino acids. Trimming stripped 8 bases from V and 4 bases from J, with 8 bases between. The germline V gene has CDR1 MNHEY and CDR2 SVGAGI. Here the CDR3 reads CASFWRETQYF. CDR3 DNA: TGTGCCAGCTTTTGGCGAGAGACCCAGTACTTC.

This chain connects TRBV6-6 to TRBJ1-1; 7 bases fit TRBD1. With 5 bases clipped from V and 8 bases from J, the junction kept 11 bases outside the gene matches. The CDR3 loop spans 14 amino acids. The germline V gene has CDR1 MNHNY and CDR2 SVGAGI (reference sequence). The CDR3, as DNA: TGTGCCAGCAGTAACAATCCGGGACAGCAAGAAGCTTTCTTT. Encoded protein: CASSNNPGQQEAFF.

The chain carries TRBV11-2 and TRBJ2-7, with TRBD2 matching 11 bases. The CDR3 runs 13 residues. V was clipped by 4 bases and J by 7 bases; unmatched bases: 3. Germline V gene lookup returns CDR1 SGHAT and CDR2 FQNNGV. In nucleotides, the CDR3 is TGTGCCAGCAGCTCCGGGACTAGCGGTGAGCAGTACTTC. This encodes CASSSGTSGEQYF.

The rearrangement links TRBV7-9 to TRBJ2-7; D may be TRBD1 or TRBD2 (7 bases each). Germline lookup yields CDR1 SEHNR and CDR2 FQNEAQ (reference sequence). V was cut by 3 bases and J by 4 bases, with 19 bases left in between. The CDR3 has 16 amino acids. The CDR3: CASSFHPRGEGYEQYF. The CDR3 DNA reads TGTGCCAGCAGCTTTCATCCCAGGGGGGAGGGATACGAGCAGTACTTC.

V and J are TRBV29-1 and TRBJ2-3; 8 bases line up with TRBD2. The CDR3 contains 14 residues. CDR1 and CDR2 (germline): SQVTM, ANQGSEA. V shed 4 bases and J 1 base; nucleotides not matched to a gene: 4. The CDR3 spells CSVANSGGTDTQYF. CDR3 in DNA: TGCAGCGTTGCGAATAGCGGGGGCACAGATACGCAGTATTTT.

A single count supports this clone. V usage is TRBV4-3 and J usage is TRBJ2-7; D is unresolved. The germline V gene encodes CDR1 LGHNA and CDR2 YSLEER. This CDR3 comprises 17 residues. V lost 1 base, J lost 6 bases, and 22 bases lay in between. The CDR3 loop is CASSQVAGSHRSGEQYF. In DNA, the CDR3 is TGCGCCAGCAGCCAAGTTGCCGGGTCTCACCGCTCGGGCGAGCAGTACTTC.